In this sample, the clone carrying this TCR beta chain turned up once. The antigen is undetermined. Spiked synthetic TCR analogs estimated absolute template abundance per PCR. Using immunoSEQ multiplex PCR, the repertoire was profiled, and TCRdb retains in-frame clones only, with some absent. The profile covers 100,000 or so clones, with 91% appearing a single time and 0.7% to 0.95% taken by the ten largest. The entry originates in a study of PD-L1 blockade in urothelial cancer. In the study overall: Patients, treated from about 2014 onward, received atezolizumab 1,200 mg intravenously every 3 weeks. T cell content in blood samples showed a median of approximately 150,000. Study-wide results and caveats: Tumor-associated TCR clones expanded more in blood at 3 weeks in patients with durable benefit.

This CDR3 has 15 residues. Deletions cut 3 bases from V and 6 bases from J, with 17 bases between. The V gene's germline CDR1 is SGHDN and CDR2 FVKESK. The source of this sequence is a woman over 75 with urothelial cancer. This material consisted of PBMCs, taken around atezolizumab (anti-PD-L1) treatment. The chain recombines TRBV14 with TRBJ1-1; the D gene is possibly TRBD1 (6 bases). CDR3 residues: CASSQGDRRSAEAFF. The CDR3 DNA reads TGTGCCAGCAGCCAGGGAGACAGGAGGAGCGCTGAAGCTTTCTTT.